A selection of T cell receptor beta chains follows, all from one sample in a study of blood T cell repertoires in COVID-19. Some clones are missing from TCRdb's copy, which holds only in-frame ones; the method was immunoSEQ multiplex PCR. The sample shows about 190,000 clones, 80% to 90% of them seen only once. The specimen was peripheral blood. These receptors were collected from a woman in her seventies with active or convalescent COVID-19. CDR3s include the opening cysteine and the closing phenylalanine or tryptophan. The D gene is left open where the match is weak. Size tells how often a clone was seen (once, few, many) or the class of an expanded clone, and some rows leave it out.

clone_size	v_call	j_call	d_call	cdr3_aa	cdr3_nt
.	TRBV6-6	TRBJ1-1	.	CASRIITGSMNTEAFF	TGTGCCAGCAGGATCATTACAGGGAGCATGAACACTGAAGCTTTCTTT
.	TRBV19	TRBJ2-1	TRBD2	CASTRSGSSNEQFF	TGTGCCAGTACCCGAAGCGGGAGTAGCAATGAGCAGTTCTTC
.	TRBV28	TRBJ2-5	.	CASRHLETQYF	TGTGCCAGCAGACATCTAGAGACCCAGTACTTC
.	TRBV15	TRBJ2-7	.	CATRSSRVTYEQYF	TGTGCCACCAGAAGTAGTCGAGTAACCTACGAGCAGTACTTC
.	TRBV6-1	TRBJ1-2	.	CASSERPDSRYYGYTF	TGTGCCAGCAGTGAACGGCCTGACAGTAGATACTATGGCTACACCTTC
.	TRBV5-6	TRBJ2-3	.	CASSEGSPDTQYF	TGTGCCAGCTCCGAGGGCTCGCCAGATACGCAGTATTTT
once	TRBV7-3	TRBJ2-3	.	CASSLRPGPDTQYF	TGTGCCAGCAGCTTAAGGCCAGGGCCAGATACGCAGTATTTT
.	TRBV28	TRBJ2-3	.	CASSIGTSFTDTQYF	TGTGCCAGCAGCATCGGGACATCCTTCACAGATACGCAGTATTTT
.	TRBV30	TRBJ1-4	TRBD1	CAWKLQGAEKLFF	TGTGCCTGGAAGCTACAGGGGGCTGAAAAACTGTTTTTT
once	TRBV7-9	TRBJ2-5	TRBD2	CASSYGLAGGAETQYF	TGTGCCAGCAGTTACGGACTAGCGGGAGGGGCAGAGACCCAGTACTTC
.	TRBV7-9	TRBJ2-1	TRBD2	CASSLDLLAGYNEQFF	TGTGCCAGCAGCTTAGATCTCCTAGCGGGTTACAATGAGCAGTTCTTC
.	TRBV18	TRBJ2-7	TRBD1	CASSKGQNSYEQYF	TGTGCCAGCTCAAAGGGACAGAACTCCTACGAGCAGTACTTC
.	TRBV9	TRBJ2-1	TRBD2	CASSESGRGNEQFF	TGTGCCAGCAGCGAAAGCGGGAGGGGCAATGAGCAGTTCTTC
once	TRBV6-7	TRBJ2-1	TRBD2	CANPGLAGLSYNEQFF	TGTGCCAATCCGGGACTAGCGGGTCTTTCCTACAATGAGCAGTTCTTC
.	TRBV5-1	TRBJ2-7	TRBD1	CASSRSVPGQGRVYEQYF	TGCGCCAGCAGCCGAAGCGTCCCGGGACAGGGTAGAGTCTACGAGCAGTACTTC
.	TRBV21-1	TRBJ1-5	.	CASSPPGHISNQPQHF	TGTGCCAGCAGCCCCCCTGGACACATTAGCAATCAGCCCCAGCATTTT
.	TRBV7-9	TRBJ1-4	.	CASSFHFTGLGEKLFF	TGTGCCAGCAGCTTTCACTTTACAGGGCTAGGGGAAAAACTGTTTTTT
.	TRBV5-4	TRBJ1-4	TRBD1	CASSLGRQGGGEKLFF	TGTGCCAGCAGCTTGGGTCGACAGGGAGGAGGTGAAAAACTGTTTTTT
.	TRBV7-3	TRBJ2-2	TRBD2	CASSYGLARRNTGELFF	TGTGCCAGCAGCTACGGACTAGCGAGACGAAACACCGGGGAGCTGTTTTTT
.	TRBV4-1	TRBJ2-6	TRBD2	CASSQPLAGAKNVLTF	TGCGCCAGCAGCCAACCCTTAGCGGGGGCGAAGAACGTCCTGACTTTC
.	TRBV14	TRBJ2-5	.	CASARGLAETQYF	TGTGCCAGCGCGCGAGGGCTAGCGGAGACCCAGTACTTC
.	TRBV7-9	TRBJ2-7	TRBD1	CASSNRDRGREQYF	TGTGCCAGCAGTAACCGGGACAGGGGACGCGAGCAGTACTTC
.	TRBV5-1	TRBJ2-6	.	CASSTFGQSGANVLTF	TGCGCCAGCAGCACCTTTGGACAGTCTGGGGCCAACGTCCTGACTTTC
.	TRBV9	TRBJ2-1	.	CASSVGGGKLPYNEQFF	TGTGCCAGCAGCGTAGGAGGCGGGAAGCTACCCTACAATGAGCAGTTCTTC
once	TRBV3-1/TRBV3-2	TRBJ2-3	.	CASSSPTDTQYF	TGTGCCAGTTCTTCCCCCACAGATACGCAGTATTTT
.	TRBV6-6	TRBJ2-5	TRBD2	CASSRTTGLARRKTQYF	TGTGCCAGCAGTCGGACAACTGGACTAGCGCGACGAAAGACCCAGTACTTC
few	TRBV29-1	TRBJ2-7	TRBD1	CSVSQGADEQYF	TGCAGCGTTTCCCAGGGGGCGGACGAGCAGTACTTC
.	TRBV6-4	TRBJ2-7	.	CASSAEASSYEQYF	TGTGCCAGCAGTGCTGAGGCGTCGTCCTACGAGCAGTACTTC
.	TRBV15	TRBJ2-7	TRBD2	CATSLTSGAYEQYF	TGTGCCACCAGCCTAACTAGCGGAGCCTACGAGCAGTACTTC
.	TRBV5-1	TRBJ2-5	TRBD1	CASSLRTGGVGQETQYF	TGCGCCAGCAGCTTAAGGACAGGGGGCGTAGGACAAGAGACCCAGTACTTC
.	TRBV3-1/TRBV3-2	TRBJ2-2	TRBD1	CASSPRDRSNTGELFF	TGTGCCAGCAGCCCCAGGGACAGATCGAACACCGGGGAGCTGTTTTTT
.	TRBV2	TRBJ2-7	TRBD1	CASGDGTGVNEQYF	TGTGCCAGCGGAGACGGGACAGGGGTTAACGAGCAGTACTTC
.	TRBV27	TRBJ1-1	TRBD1	CASSDRENTEAFF	TGTGCCAGCAGTGACAGGGAGAACACTGAAGCTTTCTTT
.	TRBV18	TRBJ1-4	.	CASSRSDEKLFF	TGTGCCAGCTCCCGGAGCGATGAAAAACTGTTTTTT
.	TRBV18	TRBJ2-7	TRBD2	CASSPGVAGGYEQYF	TGTGCCAGCTCACCAGGTGTAGCGGGAGGCTACGAGCAGTACTTC
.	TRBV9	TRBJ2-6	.	CASSPQFSGANVLTF	TGTGCCAGCAGCCCACAGTTCTCTGGGGCCAACGTCCTGACTTTC
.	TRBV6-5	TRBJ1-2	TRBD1	CASSLNRGGSYTF	TGTGCCAGCAGTCTTAACAGGGGAGGAAGCTACACCTTC
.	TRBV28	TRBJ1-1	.	CASSSWTLNTEAFF	TGTGCCAGCAGTTCATGGACACTGAACACTGAAGCTTTCTTT
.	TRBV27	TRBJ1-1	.	CASSLTVNTEAFF	TGTGCCAGCAGTCTCACAGTGAACACTGAAGCTTTCTTT
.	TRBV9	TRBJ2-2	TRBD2	CASSPPGGLASAGELFF	TGTGCCAGCAGCCCCCCGGGCGGACTAGCCTCGGCCGGGGAGCTGTTTTTT
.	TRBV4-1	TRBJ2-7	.	CASSQGNNEQYF	TGCGCCAGCAGCCAAGGTAACAACGAGCAGTACTTC